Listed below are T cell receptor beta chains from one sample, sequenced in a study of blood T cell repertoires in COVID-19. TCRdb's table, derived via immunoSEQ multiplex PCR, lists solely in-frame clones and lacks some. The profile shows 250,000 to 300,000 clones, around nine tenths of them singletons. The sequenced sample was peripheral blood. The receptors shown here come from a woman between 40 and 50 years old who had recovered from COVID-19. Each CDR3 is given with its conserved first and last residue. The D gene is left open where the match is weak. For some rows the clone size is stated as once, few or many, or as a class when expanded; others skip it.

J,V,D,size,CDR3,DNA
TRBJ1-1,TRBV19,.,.,CASSIGGGTEAFF,TGTGCCAGTAGTATAGGGGGCGGCACTGAAGCTTTCTTT
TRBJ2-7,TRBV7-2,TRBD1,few,CASSLPGGVGEQYF,TGTGCCAGCAGCTTACCAGGGGGTGTCGGCGAGCAGTACTTC
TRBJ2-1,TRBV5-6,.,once,CASRVRGAYNEQFF,TGTGCCAGCCGGGTCCGGGGGGCGTACAATGAGCAGTTCTTC
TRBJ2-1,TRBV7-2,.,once,CASAKSSYNEQFF,TGTGCCAGCGCTAAGAGCTCCTACAATGAGCAGTTCTTC
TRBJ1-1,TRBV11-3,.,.,CASSLGGAGTEAFF,TGTGCCAGCAGCTTGGGTGGGGCCGGCACTGAAGCTTTCTTT
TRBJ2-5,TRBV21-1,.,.,CASIRGQDQYF,TGTGCCAGCATCAGGGGCCAGGACCAGTACTTC
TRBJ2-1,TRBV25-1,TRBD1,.,CASSPPDRVHNEQFF,TGTGCCAGCAGTCCCCCGGACAGGGTCCACAATGAGCAGTTCTTC
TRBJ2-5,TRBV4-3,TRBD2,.,CASSQGVAGSGETQYF,TGCGCCAGCAGCCAAGGGGTAGCGGGATCTGGGGAGACCCAGTACTTC
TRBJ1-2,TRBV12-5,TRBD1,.,CASGLVVGTGGGYTF,TGTGCTAGTGGTTTGGTAGTTGGGACAGGGGGTGGCTACACCTTC
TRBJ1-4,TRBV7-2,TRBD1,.,CASSSPTLRGQLFF,TGTGCCAGCAGCTCACCTACTCTCAGGGGGCAACTGTTTTTT
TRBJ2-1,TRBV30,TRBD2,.,CAWSGFAGVVVGNEQFF,TGTGCCTGGAGTGGGTTCGCGGGAGTTGTGGTGGGCAATGAGCAGTTCTTC
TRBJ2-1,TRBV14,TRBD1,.,CASSQWGTAENNEQFF,TGTGCCAGCAGCCAATGGGGGACAGCCGAGAACAATGAGCAGTTCTTC
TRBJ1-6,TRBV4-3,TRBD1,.,CASSQEGPPRGSPLHF,TGCGCCAGCAGCCAAGAAGGCCCCCCCAGGGGGTCACCCCTCCACTTT
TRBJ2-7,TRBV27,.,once,CASSPPSPYTYEQYF,TGTGCCAGCAGTCCCCCTAGTCCCTACACCTACGAGCAGTACTTC
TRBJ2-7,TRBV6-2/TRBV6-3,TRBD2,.,CASSPGLAGTYEQYF,TGTGCCAGCAGCCCGGGACTAGCGGGGACCTACGAGCAGTACTTC
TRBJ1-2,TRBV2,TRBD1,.,CASGDSYGYTF,TGTGCCAGCGGGGACAGCTATGGCTACACCTTC
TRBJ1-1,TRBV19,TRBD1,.,CASRPRGTGGTEAFF,TGTGCCAGTAGGCCCCGTGGGACAGGGGGGACTGAAGCTTTCTTT
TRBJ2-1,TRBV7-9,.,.,CASSLGTYNEQFF,TGTGCCAGCAGCTTGGGCACCTACAATGAGCAGTTCTTC
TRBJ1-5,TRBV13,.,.,CASSFGQGNQPQHF,TGTGCCAGCAGCTTCGGGCAGGGTAATCAGCCCCAGCATTTT
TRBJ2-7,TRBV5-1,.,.,CASSLGAPYEQYF,TGCGCCAGCAGCTTGGGGGCCCCCTACGAGCAGTACTTC
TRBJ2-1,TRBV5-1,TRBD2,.,CASSNRLAEAGEQFF,TGCGCCAGCAGCAACCGACTAGCGGAGGCGGGTGAGCAGTTCTTC
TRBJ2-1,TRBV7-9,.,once,CASSLQGRTFF,TGTGCCAGCAGCTTACAGGGCCGGACGTTCTTC
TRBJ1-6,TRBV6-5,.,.,CASRAQGELGSPLHF,TGTGCCAGCAGGGCCCAGGGTGAATTGGGTTCACCCCTCCACTTT
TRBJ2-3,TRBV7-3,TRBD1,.,CASSSWTGGPTDTQYF,TGTGCCAGCAGCTCCTGGACAGGGGGTCCCACAGATACGCAGTATTTT
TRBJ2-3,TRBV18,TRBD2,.,CASSPGGSADTQYF,TGTGCCAGCTCACCGGGCGGGAGCGCAGATACGCAGTATTTT
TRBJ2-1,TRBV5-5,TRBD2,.,CASRRGGGSGEQFF,TGTGCCAGCCGACGTGGGGGAGGGTCGGGTGAGCAGTTCTTC